This TCR beta chain appears in the sequencing data of a study of neoadjuvant anti-PD-1 for oral cavity cancer. Time point denoted: after neoadjuvant nivolumab, at surgical resection. Stage II-IVA oral cavity squamous cell carcinoma was new and untreated by systemic or radiation therapy. PBMCs were not maintained or expanded in culture before analysis. Most PBMC samples had 450 to 500 ng input DNA in six replicates. Measured with immunoSEQ multiplex PCR; TCRdb has only the in-frame clones, and not every one. The repertoire holds about 14,000 clones, with roughly three quarters as singletons. The CDR3 runs 16 residues.

The material sequenced was PBMCs, taken after nivolumab (anti-PD-1) treatment. The sequence came from a person aged 40 to 85 with oral cavity squamous cell carcinoma. The rearrangement joins TRBV21-1 to TRBJ1-6. TRBV21-1 is listed as a pseudogene. CDR3 residues: CASPEGILSYNSPLHF. CDR3 bases: TGTGCCAGCCCTGAGGGTATCCTCTCCTATAATTCACCCCTCCACTTT.